This T cell receptor (beta chain) was observed in a study of a mutant IDH1 vaccine in newly diagnosed glioma. Study-wide background: The sex distribution of treated patients was around 60% male and roughly 40% female, with a mean age of around 40 years. Patients were pretreated with radiotherapy, temozolomide, or both, mostly both.

This clone was found a few times. The antigen remains unidentified. Method: immunoSEQ multiplex PCR; TCRdb's copy keeps in-frame clones and lacks some. This table holds 45,000 to 65,000 clones, less than 75% found once. Germline V lookup: CDR1 SGHNT, CDR2 YYREEE (reference sequence). Trimming cost V 1 base and J 2 bases; bases outside gene matches: 8. This CDR3 is built from 16 residues. Time point given: week 47, end of study. Every single dose of the vaccine, 300 ug of mutant IDH1 20-mer peptide, came with topical imiquimod. Administration of eight vaccinations to patients took place in weeks 1, 3, 5, 7, 11, 15, 19, 23.

This sequence originates from a man aged 40-49 years with glioma. Some clones in this sample may be carry-over from other donors' samples. This sample comprised peripheral blood mononuclear cells (PBMCs), obtained from a glioma patient whose treatment included an IDH1 peptide vaccine. The chain combines TRBV5-4 with TRBJ2-5, with 7 bases fitting TRBD1. CDR3 loop: CASSLYGGQDQETQYF. The DNA for the CDR3 is TGTGCCAGCAGCTTGTATGGTGGACAGGATCAAGAGACCCAGTACTTC. The full variable domain, completed using reference TRBV5-4 and TRBJ2-5, is ETGVTQSPTHLIKTRGQQVTLRCSSQSGHNTVSWYQQALGQGPQFIFQYYREEENGRGNFPPRFSGLQFPNYSSELNVNALELDDSALYLCASSLYGGQDQETQYFGPGTRLLVL.